This TCR beta chain originates from a study of beta chain features in type 1 diabetes. Turning to the study itself: No patient-donor differences in age, gender, total cells or subset yield.

Isolated RNA was reverse transcribed in full, so expressed TCRB transcripts were sequenced. Sequencing of naive, central memory and regulatory T cell samples gave an average of approximately 3.5 million reads. Sequenced by immunoSEQ multiplex PCR; TCRdb stores in-frame clones only, minus some. The table includes roughly 700,000 clones, 13% detected once. This clone was seen a few times. The antigen remains unidentified. Sorting with CD45RO/CCR7/CD25/CD127/CD95/CD27 yielded naive, central memory, regulatory and stem-like memory CD4+ cells. Study-wide results and limits: Shortening of TCRB CDR3s, moderate but significant, appeared in all four CD4+ subsets of Type 1 diabetes patients.

Sequencing was done on a sample of naive CD4+ T cells from blood. The clonotype originates from a man aged 18 to 30 with type 1 diabetes.

This CDR3 reads CASEGGDRGGYTF. CDR3 sequence (DNA): TGTGCCAGCGAGGGTGGGGACAGGGGAGGCTACACCTTC. The J gene is TRBJ1-2, the V gene TRBV28, with TRBD1 matching 10 bases. Germline trimming cut 8 bases from V and 8 bases from J; bases unmatched to any gene: 8. Per the germline V gene, CDR1 is MDHEN and CDR2 is SYDVKM. This CDR3 contains 13 residues.